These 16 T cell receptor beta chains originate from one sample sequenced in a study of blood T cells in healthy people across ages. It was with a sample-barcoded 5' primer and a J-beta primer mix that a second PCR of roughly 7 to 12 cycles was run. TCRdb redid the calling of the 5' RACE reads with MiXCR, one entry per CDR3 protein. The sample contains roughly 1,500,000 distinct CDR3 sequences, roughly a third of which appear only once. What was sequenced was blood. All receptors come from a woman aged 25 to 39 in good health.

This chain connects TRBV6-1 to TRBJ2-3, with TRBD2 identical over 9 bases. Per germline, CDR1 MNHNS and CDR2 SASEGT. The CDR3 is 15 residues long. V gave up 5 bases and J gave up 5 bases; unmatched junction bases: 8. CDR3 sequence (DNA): TGTGCCAGCAGTAAACCGCGGGGGGGGATAGATACGCAGTATTTT. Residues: CASSKPRGGIDTQYF.

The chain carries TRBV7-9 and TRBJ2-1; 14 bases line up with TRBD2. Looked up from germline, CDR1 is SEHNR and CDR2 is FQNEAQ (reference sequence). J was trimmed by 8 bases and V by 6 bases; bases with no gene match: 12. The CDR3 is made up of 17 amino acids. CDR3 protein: CASRRRAGLAGVDEQFF. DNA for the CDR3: TGTGCCAGCAGGCGACGTGCGGGACTAGCGGGGGTGGATGAGCAGTTCTTC.

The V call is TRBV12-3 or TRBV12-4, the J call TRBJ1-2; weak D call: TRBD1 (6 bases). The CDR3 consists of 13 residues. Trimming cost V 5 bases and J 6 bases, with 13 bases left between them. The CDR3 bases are TGTGCCAGCAGTAAAAGGGGGGATGATGGCTACACCTTC. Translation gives CASSKRGDDGYTF.

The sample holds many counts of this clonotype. The CDR3 DNA sequence: TGCAGCGCGACCGGGACAGGCGCCTACAATGAGCAGTTCTTC. It codes for CSATGTGAYNEQFF. The genes are TRBV29-1 and TRBJ2-1, with 8 bases lining up with TRBD1. CDR1 is SQVTM and CDR2 is ANQGSEA in the germline V gene. The CDR3 loop spans 14 amino acids. V lost 7 bases and J lost 2; bases outside the gene matches: 7.

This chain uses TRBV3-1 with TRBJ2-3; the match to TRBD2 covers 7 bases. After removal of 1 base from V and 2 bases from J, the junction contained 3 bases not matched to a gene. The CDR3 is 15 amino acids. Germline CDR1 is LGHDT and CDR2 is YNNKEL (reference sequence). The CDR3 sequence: CASSQVLANTDTQYF. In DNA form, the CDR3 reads TGTGCCAGCAGCCAAGTACTAGCGAACACAGATACGCAGTATTTT.

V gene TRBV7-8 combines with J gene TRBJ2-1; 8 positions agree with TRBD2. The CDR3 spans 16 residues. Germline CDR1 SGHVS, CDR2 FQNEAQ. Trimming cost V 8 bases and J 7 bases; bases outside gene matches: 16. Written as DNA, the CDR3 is TGTGCCAGCGGCATAATCACCCCCAGCGGGAGAAATGAGCAGTTCTTC. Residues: CASGIITPSGRNEQFF.

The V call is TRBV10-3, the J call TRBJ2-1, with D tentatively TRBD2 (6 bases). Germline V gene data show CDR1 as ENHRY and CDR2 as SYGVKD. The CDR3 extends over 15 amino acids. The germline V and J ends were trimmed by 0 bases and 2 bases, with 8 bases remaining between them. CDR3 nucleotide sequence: TGTGCCATCAGTGAGTCCGGGAGCACCTACAATGAGCAGTTCTTC. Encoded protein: CAISESGSTYNEQFF.

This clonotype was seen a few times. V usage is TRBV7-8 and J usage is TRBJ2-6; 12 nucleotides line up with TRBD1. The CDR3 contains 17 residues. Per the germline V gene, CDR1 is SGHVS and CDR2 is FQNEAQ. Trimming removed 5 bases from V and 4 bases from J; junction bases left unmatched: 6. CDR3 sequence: CASSLRDRGLGANVLTF. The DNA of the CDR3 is TGTGCCAGCAGCCTCCGGGACAGGGGGCTCGGGGCCAACGTCCTGACTTTC.

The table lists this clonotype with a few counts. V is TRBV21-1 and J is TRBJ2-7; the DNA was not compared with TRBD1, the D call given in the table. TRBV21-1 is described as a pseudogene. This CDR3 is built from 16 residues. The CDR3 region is CASSTGTGGENDEQYF. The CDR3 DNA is TGTGCCAGCAGCACCGGGACAGGGGGCGAAAATGACGAGCAGTACTTC.

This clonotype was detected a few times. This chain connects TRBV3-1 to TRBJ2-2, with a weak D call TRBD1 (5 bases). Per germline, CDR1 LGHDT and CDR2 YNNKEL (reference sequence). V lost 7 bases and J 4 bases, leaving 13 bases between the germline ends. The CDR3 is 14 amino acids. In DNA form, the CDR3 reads TGTGCCAGCACCCCGACAGATATCACCGGGGAGCTGTTTTTT. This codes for CASTPTDITGELFF.

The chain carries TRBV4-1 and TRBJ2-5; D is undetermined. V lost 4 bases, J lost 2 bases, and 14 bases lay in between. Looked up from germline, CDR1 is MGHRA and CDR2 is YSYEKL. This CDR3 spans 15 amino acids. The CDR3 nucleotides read TGCGCCAGCAGCCTTATACGGTTTTCACAAGAGACCCAGTACTTC. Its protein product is CASSLIRFSQETQYF.

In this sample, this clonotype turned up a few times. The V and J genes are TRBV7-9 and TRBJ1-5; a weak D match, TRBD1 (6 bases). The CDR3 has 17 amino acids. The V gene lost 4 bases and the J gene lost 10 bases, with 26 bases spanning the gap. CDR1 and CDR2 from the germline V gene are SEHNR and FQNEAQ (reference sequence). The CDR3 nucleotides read TGTGCCAGCAGCTCCGCGCCGGGGGGCGAGTGGTCTGTTCCCCAGCATTTT. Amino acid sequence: CASSSAPGGEWSVPQHF.

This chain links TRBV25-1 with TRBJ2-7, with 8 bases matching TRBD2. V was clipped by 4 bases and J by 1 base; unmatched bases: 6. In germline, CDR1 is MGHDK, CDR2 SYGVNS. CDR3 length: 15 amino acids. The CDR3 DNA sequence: TGTGCCAGCAGTGCGAGCGGGAGTTTATCCTACGAGCAGTACTTC. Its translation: CASSASGSLSYEQYF.

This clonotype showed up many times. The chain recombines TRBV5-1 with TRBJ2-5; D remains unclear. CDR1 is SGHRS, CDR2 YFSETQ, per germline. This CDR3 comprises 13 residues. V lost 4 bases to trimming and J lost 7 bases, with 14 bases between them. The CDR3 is CASSVDSAGTQYF. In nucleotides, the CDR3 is TGCGCCAGCAGCGTAGACTCCGCTGGGACCCAGTACTTC.

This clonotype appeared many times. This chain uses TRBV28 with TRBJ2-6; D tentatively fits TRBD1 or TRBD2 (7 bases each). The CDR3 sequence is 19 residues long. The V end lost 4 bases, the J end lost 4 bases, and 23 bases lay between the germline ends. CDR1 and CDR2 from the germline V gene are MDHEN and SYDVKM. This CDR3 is CASSSHGRGRADGANVLTF. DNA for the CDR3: TGTGCCAGCAGTTCGCATGGGAGGGGGCGAGCGGACGGGGCCAACGTCCTGACTTTC.

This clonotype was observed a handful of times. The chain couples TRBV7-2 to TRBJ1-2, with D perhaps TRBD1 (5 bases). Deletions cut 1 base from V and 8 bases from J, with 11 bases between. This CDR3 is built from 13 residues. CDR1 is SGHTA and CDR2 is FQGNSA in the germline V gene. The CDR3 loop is CASSLEEGAGYTF. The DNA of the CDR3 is TGTGCCAGCAGCTTAGAGGAAGGGGCCGGCTACACCTTC.